These 23 T cell receptor beta chains were sequenced from one sample in a study of T cell repertoires in cytomegalovirus infection. TCRdb re-called the reads through MiXCR, storing one row per CDR3 protein. The sample comprises about 600,000 distinct CDR3 sequences, approximately 24% of which are singletons, and under 8.5% rests with the top ten. Material for sequencing was CD8+ T cells from PBMCs. These receptor sequences come from a human donor in good health (CMV status not recorded). Some clones in this sample may be carry-over from other donors' samples.

V and J are TRBV6-6 and TRBJ2-2; weak D call: TRBD1 (5 bases). V was pared by 2 bases and J by 4 bases, with 8 bases between. The CDR3 has 14 residues. Germline lookup yields CDR1 MNHNY and CDR2 SVGAGI (reference sequence). The CDR3 DNA sequence: TGTGCCAGCAGTTACAGGGGTGTCACCGGGGAGCTGTTTTTT. This encodes CASSYRGVTGELFF.

This rearrangement joins TRBV28 to TRBJ2-4; D is ambiguous. This CDR3 has 13 amino acids. The V end was cut by 3 bases, the J end by 3 bases, with 6 bases between. Germline loops: CDR1 MDHEN, CDR2 SYDVKM. In nucleotides, the CDR3 is TGTGCCAGCAGTTTTGGCTACAAAAACATTCAGTACTTC. Amino acids: CASSFGYKNIQYF.

CDR3 in amino acids: CASSQAPGQSNEQYF. The DNA for the CDR3 is TGCGCCAGCAGCCAAGCCCCAGGGCAGTCCAACGAGCAGTACTTC. The V and J genes are TRBV4-1 and TRBJ2-7; maybe TRBD1 (5 bases). Germline V gene sequence: CDR1 MGHRA, CDR2 YSYEKL. V lost 1 base and J 5 bases, leaving 15 bases between the germline ends. This CDR3 has 15 amino acids.

This clonotype showed up many times. CDR3: CASSSTGIVIMNTEAFF. The CDR3 coding sequence is TGTGCCAGCAGCTCGACAGGTATCGTTATAATGAACACTGAAGCTTTCTTT. The gene calls are TRBV7-8 and TRBJ1-1; D might be TRBD1 (6 bases). From germline, CDR1 is SGHVS and CDR2 FQNEAQ. CDR3 size: 17 residues. The V gene lost 4 bases and the J gene lost 0 bases, with 18 bases spanning the gap.

This clonotype was picked up many times. In nucleotides, the CDR3 is TGTGCCAGCAGTTTCTCGACAGGGAACTATGGCTACACCTTC. Amino acids: CASSFSTGNYGYTF. The J gene is TRBJ1-2, the V gene TRBV28; 7 positions agree with TRBD1. This CDR3 is 14 amino acids long. CDR1 and CDR2 (germline): MDHEN, SYDVKM. V gave up 3 bases and J gave up 2 bases; unmatched junction bases: 3.

The chain recombines TRBV7-9 with TRBJ1-2; TRBD1 agrees at 10 bases. The CDR3 covers 14 residues. The V gene's germline CDR1 is SEHNR and CDR2 FQNEAQ (reference sequence). J was trimmed by 4 bases and V by 3 bases; bases with no gene match: 2. For the CDR3, the DNA is TGTGCCAGCAGCTTGGACAGGGGGGCCTATGGCTACACCTTC. Protein sequence: CASSLDRGAYGYTF.

This clonotype was seen more than once but under ten times. This chain uses TRBV28 with TRBJ1-6; D possibly corresponds to TRBD1 (5 bases). Trimming pared 9 bases from V and 6 bases from J, leaving 15 bases between. Germline assignment: CDR1 MDHEN and CDR2 SYDVKM. The CDR3 consists of 14 residues. CDR3: CASVGRQLNSPLHF. In DNA form, the CDR3 reads TGTGCCAGTGTCGGGAGACAGCTTAATTCACCCCTCCACTTT. Variable domain in full (rest from reference TRBV28 and TRBJ1-6): DVKVTQSSRYLVKRTGEKVFLECVQDMDHENMFWYRQDPGLGLRLIYFSYDVKMKEKGDIPEGYSVSREKKERFSLILESASTNQTSMYLCASVGRQLNSPLHFGNGTRLTVT.

This chain joins TRBV6-2 or TRBV6-3 and TRBJ2-2, with TRBD2 identical over 14 bases. V was pared by 4 bases and J by 5 bases, with 12 bases of the junction left unmatched. The CDR3 is 19 amino acids. The germline gives CDR1 MNHEY, CDR2 SVGEGT. CDR3 protein: CASSLTVAGLAGETGELFF. In DNA form, the CDR3 reads TGTGCCAGCAGTTTGACTGTCGCGGGACTAGCGGGGGAAACCGGGGAGCTGTTTTTT.

This chain joins TRBV2 and TRBJ1-2, with D hard to call. Germline values: CDR1 SNHLY, CDR2 FYNNEI. This CDR3 comprises 13 residues. Between the trimmed V and J ends, which lost 8 bases and 3 bases, there was a span of 13 bases. This chain's CDR3 is CASGPSVDYGYTF. The CDR3 bases are TGTGCCAGCGGTCCGTCCGTGGACTATGGCTACACCTTC.

V gene TRBV7-9 combines with J gene TRBJ2-7; D gene uncertain. Trimming took 8 bases from V and 2 from J, leaving 13 bases between them. Germline V CDR1 and CDR2: SEHNR, FQNEAQ (reference sequence). This CDR3 is built from 13 residues. The CDR3: CASADSGAYEQYF. CDR3 sequence (DNA): TGTGCCAGCGCGGATTCCGGAGCCTACGAGCAGTACTTC. Full variable domain (remainder filled in from reference TRBV7-9 and TRBJ2-7): DTGVSQNPRHKITKRGQNVTFRCDPISEHNRLYWYRQTLGQGPEFLTYFQNEAQLEKSRLLSDRFSAERPKGSFSTLEIQRTEQGDSAMYLCASADSGAYEQYFGPGTRLTVT.

This clonotype was seen more than once but under ten times. The rearrangement links TRBV7-6 to TRBJ2-1; TRBD2 matches 9 bases. This CDR3 spans 17 amino acids. CDR1 is SGHVS, CDR2 FNYEAQ, per germline. J lost 3 bases, V lost 5 bases, and 11 bases had no gene match. The CDR3 is CASSARVGGGGYNEQFF. CDR3 DNA: TGTGCCAGCAGCGCGCGGGTGGGCGGGGGGGGCTACAATGAGCAGTTCTTC.

Ten or more counts support this clonotype. The chain is built from TRBV6-2 or TRBV6-3 and TRBJ1-1; tentatively, D is TRBD1 (6 bases). CDR1 is MNHEY, CDR2 SVGEGT, per germline. V dropped 11 bases and J dropped 0 bases, with 13 bases sitting between them. The CDR3 is made up of 13 amino acids. The DNA of the CDR3 is TGTGCCCACCATGAGGGGGTGAACACTGAAGCTTTCTTT. Its translation is CAHHEGVNTEAFF.

A word on this clonotype: The junction shows a germline mismatch at one end, possibly a read error. The chain combines TRBV7-2 with TRBJ2-5; D tentatively fits TRBD1 or TRBD2 (5 bases each). This CDR3 is built from 14 residues. Germline-derived CDR1 and CDR2 are SGHTA and FQGNSA. In nucleotides, the CDR3 is TGTGCCAGCAGACCGGGACGCTCGACGGAGACCCAGTACTTT. As protein: CASRPGRSTETQYF.

Turning to this clonotype: Its ends do not fully match the called genes, so a read error is possible. The chain uses TRBV10-2 and TRBJ1-1; 7 bases line up with TRBD1. Germline CDR1 WSHSY, CDR2 SAAADI. CDR3 length: 14 amino acids. CDR3 amino acids: CANSDWQGDAEAFF. The CDR3 DNA reads TGCGCCAACAGTGATTGGCAGGGGGACGCTGAAGCTTTCTTT.

Here the CDR3 reads CATSRDHSVNNSPLHF. For the CDR3, the DNA is TGTGCCACCAGCAGAGATCATTCGGTTAACAATTCACCCCTCCACTTT. The chain couples TRBV15 to TRBJ1-6, with D uncertain. Between the trimmed V and J ends, which lost 0 bases and 7 bases, there was a span of 13 bases. Germline CDR1 and CDR2: LNHNV and YYDKDF (reference sequence). The CDR3 is made up of 16 amino acids.

At least ten counts were recorded for this clonotype. The rearrangement links TRBV28 to TRBJ2-6, with D maybe TRBD2 (5 bases). The germline V and J ends were trimmed by 5 bases and 0 bases, with 20 bases remaining between them. From germline, CDR1 is MDHEN and CDR2 SYDVKM. The CDR3 runs 19 residues. CDR3 amino acids: CASSPLDRDLSSGANVLTF. CDR3 DNA sequence: TGTGCCAGCAGTCCCCTTGACCGGGATCTCAGCTCTGGGGCCAACGTCCTGACTTTC.

The chain is built from TRBV29-1 and TRBJ2-2, with TRBD1 as a possible D gene (6 bases). The V end was cut by 5 bases, the J end by 4 bases, with 14 bases between. The CDR3 is made up of 14 amino acids. Germline V CDR1 and CDR2: SQVTM, ANQGSEA. The CDR3 region is CSVHTGKVTGELFF. CDR3 in DNA: TGCAGCGTTCATACAGGGAAAGTCACCGGGGAGCTGTTTTTT.

The chain employs TRBV6-6 and TRBJ2-7; 12 bases match TRBD1. This CDR3 is built from 14 residues. CDR1 MNHNY and CDR2 SVGAGI come from the germline V gene (reference sequence). Trimming took 5 bases from V and 5 from J; bases not matched to a gene: 4. CDR3 residues: CASSPGQGADEQYV. The DNA of the CDR3 is TGTGCCAGCAGTCCGGGACAGGGGGCTGACGAGCAGTACGTC.

This clonotype was counted many times. The V call is TRBV6-2 or TRBV6-3, the J call TRBJ2-2; tentatively, D is TRBD1 or TRBD2 (5 bases each). Germline V gives CDR1 MNHEY, CDR2 SVGEGT. Trimming stripped 4 bases from V and 6 bases from J, with 6 bases between. The CDR3 length is 12 residues. The CDR3 region is CASSWGSGELFF. The CDR3 coding sequence is TGTGCCAGCAGTTGGGGGTCCGGGGAGCTGTTTTTT.

Here the CDR3 reads CASSADKYTDTQYF. In nucleotides, the CDR3 is TGTGCCAGCAGCGCGGACAAATACACAGATACGCAGTATTTT. The chain is built from TRBV3-1 and TRBJ2-3, with a possible D match to TRBD1 (5 bases). Germline V gene sequence: CDR1 LGHDT, CDR2 YNNKEL (reference sequence). V was pared by 5 bases and J by 2 bases, with 11 bases between. The length of the CDR3 is 14 residues.

This clonotype was picked up many times. The chain has TRBV27 and TRBJ2-3, with 9 bases identical to TRBD1. Germline V CDR1 and CDR2: MNHEY, SMNVEV (reference sequence). V dropped 8 bases and J dropped 2; count of bases not matched to a gene: 8. The CDR3 loop spans 15 amino acids. CDR3: CASSPRDRATDTQYF. DNA of the CDR3: TGTGCCAGCTCACCCCGGGACAGGGCCACAGATACGCAGTATTTT.

This clonotype has a handful of counts. V is TRBV7-4 and J is TRBJ2-1, with 8 bases that match TRBD1. With V trimmed by 5 bases and J by 1 base, 7 bases remained unmatched. The CDR3 has 16 residues. CDR1 and CDR2 from the germline V gene are SGHVT and SQSDAQ. This chain's CDR3 is CASSPRTGPSYNEQFF. The DNA of the CDR3 is TGTGCCAGCAGCCCTAGGACAGGGCCGTCCTACAATGAGCAGTTCTTC.

This clonotype was picked up many times. V usage is TRBV7-2 and J usage is TRBJ2-2, with D hard to call. Trimming removed 4 bases at V and 0 bases at J, with 15 bases between. CDR1 is SGHTA, CDR2 FQGNSA, per germline. This CDR3 spans 17 amino acids. The CDR3 here is CASSYPAQTPNTGELFF. Written as DNA, the CDR3 is TGTGCCAGCAGCTATCCGGCACAGACACCGAACACCGGGGAGCTGTTTTTT.